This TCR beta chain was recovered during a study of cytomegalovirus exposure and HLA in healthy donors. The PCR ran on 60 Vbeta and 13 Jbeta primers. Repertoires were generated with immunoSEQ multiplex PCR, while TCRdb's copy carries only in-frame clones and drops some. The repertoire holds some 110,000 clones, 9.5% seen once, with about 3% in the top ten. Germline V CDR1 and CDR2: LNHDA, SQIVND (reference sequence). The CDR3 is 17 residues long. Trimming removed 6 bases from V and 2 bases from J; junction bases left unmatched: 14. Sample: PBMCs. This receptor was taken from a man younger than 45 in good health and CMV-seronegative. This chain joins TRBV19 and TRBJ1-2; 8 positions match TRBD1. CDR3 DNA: TGTGCCAGTAGACCTTACACCGGGACAGGAGCGAACTATGGCTACACCTTC. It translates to CASRPYTGTGANYGYTF. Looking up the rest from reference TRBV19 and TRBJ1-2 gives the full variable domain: DGGITQSPKYLFRKEGQNVTLSCEQNLNHDAMYWYRQDPGQGLRLIYYSQIVNDFQKGDIAEGYSVSREKKESFPLTVTSAQKNPTAFYLCASRPYTGTGANYGYTFGSGTRLTVV.